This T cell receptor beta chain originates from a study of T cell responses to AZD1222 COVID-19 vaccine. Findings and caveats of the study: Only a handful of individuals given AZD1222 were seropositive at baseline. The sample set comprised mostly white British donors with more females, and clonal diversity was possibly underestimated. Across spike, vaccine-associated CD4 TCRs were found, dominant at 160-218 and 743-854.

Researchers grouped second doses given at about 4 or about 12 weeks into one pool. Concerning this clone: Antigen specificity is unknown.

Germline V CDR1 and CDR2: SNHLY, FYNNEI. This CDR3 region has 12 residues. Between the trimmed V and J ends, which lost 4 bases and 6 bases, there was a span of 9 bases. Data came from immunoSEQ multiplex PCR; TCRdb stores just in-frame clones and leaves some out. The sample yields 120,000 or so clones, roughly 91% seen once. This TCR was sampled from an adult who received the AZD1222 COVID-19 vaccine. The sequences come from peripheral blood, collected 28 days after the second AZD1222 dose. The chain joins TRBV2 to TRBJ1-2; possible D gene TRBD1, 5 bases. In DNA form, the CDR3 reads TGTGCCAGCAGTGTTGGGGCGAATGGCTACACCTTC. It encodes CASSVGANGYTF.